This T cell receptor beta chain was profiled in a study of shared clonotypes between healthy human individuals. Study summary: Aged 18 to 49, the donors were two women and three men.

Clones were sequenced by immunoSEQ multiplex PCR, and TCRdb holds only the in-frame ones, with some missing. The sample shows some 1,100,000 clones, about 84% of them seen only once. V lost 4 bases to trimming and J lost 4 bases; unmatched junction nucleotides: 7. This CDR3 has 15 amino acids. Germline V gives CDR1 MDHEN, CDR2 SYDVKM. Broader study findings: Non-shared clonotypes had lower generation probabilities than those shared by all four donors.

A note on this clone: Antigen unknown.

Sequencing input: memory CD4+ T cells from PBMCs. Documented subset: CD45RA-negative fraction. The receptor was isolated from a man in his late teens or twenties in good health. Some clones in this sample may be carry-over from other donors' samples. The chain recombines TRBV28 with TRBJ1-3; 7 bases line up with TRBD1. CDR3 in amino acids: CASSSRQGPGNTIYF. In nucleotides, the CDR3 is TGTGCCAGCAGTTCCCGACAGGGTCCAGGAAACACCATATATTTT.